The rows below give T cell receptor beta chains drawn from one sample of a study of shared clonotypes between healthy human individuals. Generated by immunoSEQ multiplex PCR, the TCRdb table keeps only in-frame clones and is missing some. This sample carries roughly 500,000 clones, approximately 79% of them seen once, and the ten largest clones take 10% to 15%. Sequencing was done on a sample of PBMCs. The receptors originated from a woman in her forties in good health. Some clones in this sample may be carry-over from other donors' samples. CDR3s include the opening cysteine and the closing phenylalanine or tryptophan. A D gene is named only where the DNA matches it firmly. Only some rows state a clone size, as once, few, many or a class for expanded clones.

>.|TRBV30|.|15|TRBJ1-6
CAWSGRVAYNSPLHF
TGTGCCTGGAGTGGTAGGGTCGCCTATAATTCACCCCTCCACTTT
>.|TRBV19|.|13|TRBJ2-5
CASKARLWGDQYF
TGTGCCAGTAAGGCGAGGTTATGGGGGGACCAGTACTTC
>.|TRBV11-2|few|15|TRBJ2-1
CASSLVAGLLNEQFF
TGTGCCAGCAGCTTAGTCGCCGGGCTTCTAAATGAGCAGTTCTTC
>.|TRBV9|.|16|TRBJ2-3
CASSVAGQIGTDTQYF
TGTGCCAGCAGCGTAGCAGGACAGATAGGCACAGATACGCAGTATTTT
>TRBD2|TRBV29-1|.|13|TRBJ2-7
CSVGLAGGYEQYF
TGCAGCGTTGGGTTAGCGGGAGGATACGAGCAGTACTTC
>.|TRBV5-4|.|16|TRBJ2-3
CASSLPIRGSEDTQYF
TGTGCCAGCAGCTTGCCCATTCGGGGGAGTGAAGATACGCAGTATTTT
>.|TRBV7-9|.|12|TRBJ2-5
CASSFPLGTQYF
TGTGCCAGCAGCTTCCCGCTGGGGACCCAGTACTTC
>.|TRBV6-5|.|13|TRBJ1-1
CASRRNTRSEAFF
TGTGCCAGCAGGCGAAATACCCGCAGCGAAGCTTTCTTT
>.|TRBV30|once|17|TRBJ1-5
CAWSAAQRLPSNQPQHF
TGTGCCTGGAGTGCTGCCCAAAGGCTACCTAGCAATCAGCCCCAGCATTTT
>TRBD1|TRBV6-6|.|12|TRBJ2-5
CASRQGLETQYF
TGTGCCAGCCGACAGGGTTTGGAGACCCAGTACTTC
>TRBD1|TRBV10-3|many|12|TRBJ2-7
CAIRQGEDEQYF
TGTGCCATACGACAGGGGGAGGACGAGCAGTACTTC
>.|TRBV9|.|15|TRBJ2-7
CASSVGGDLSYEQYF
TGTGCCAGCAGCGTAGGAGGGGATCTCTCCTACGAGCAGTACTTC
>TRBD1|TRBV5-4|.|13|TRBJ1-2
CASSGGQGGGYTF
TGTGCCAGCAGCGGGGGACAGGGGGGTGGCTACACCTTC
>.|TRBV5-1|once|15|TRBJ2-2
CASSLGSANTGELFF
TGCGCCAGCAGCTTGGGTAGCGCGAACACCGGGGAGCTGTTTTTT
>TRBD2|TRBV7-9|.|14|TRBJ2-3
CASSLAGGTDTQYF
TGTGCCAGCAGCTTAGCGGGAGGGACAGATACGCAGTATTTT
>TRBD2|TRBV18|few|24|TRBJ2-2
CASSPQPGQNDQWTSGSVVGELFF
TGTGCCAGCTCACCCCAGCCGGGACAGAATGACCAGTGGACTAGCGGGAGCGTGGTCGGGGAGCTGTTTTTT
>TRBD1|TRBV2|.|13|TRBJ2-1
CASSYTGDRKQFF
TGTGCCAGCAGCTATACAGGGGATAGGAAGCAGTTCTTC
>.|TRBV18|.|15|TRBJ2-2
CASSPTISNTGELFF
TGTGCCAGCTCCCCGACTATCTCGAACACCGGGGAGCTGTTTTTT
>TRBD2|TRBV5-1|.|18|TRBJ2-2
CASSDPQGLAGSPGELFF
TGCGCCAGCAGCGACCCACAGGGACTAGCGGGATCCCCCGGGGAGCTGTTTTTT
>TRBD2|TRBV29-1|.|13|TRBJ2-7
CSGGTTGSYEQYF
TGCAGCGGCGGGACTACTGGATCCTACGAGCAGTACTTC
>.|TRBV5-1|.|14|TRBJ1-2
CASSLDGRGYGYTF
TGCGCCAGCAGCTTGGACGGCAGGGGATATGGCTACACCTTC
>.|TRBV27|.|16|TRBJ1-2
CASSSRTDSPIYGYTF
TGTGCCAGCAGTTCCCGGACAGATTCTCCAATCTATGGCTACACCTTC
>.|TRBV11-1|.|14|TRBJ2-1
CASSLKGSNNEQFF
TGTGCCAGCAGCTTAAAAGGTTCGAACAATGAGCAGTTCTTC
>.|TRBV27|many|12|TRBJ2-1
CASSPLEEEQFF
TGTGCCAGCAGCCCCCTAGAGGAAGAGCAGTTCTTC
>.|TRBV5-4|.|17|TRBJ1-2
CASSSGGAWRVARGYTF
TGTGCCAGCAGTTCGGGGGGGGCTTGGAGGGTCGCCCGAGGCTACACCTTC
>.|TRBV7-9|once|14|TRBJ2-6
CAGSGIAGANVLTF
TGTGCGGGCTCAGGGATTGCTGGGGCCAACGTCCTGACTTTC
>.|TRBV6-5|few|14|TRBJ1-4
CASSSGRTNEKLFF
TGTGCCAGCAGTTCAGGGAGAACTAATGAAAAACTGTTTTTT
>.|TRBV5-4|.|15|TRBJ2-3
CASSPPGTSTDTQYF
TGTGCCAGCAGCCCTCCGGGGACTAGCACAGATACGCAGTATTTT
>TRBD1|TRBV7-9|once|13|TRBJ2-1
CAEGQGGTGEQFF
TGTGCCGAGGGACAGGGCGGTACTGGTGAGCAGTTCTTC
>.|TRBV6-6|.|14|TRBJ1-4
CASKPPNLNEKLFF
TGTGCCAGCAAGCCCCCAAACCTTAATGAAAAACTGTTTTTT
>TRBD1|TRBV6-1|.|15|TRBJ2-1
CASSVGQGAGGEQFF
TGTGCCAGCAGTGTGGGACAGGGGGCGGGAGGTGAGCAGTTCTTC
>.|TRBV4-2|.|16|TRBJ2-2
CASSQEIGRVTGELFF
TGTGCCAGCAGCCAAGAAATAGGGCGGGTCACCGGGGAGCTGTTTTTT
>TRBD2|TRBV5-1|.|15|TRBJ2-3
CASNSLAGGGDTQYF
TGCGCCAGCAACTCCCTAGCGGGAGGGGGAGATACGCAGTATTTT
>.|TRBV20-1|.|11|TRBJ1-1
CSARGAGEAFF
TGCAGTGCTAGAGGCGCGGGTGAAGCTTTCTTT
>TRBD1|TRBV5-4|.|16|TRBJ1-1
CASSLARTGARPEAFF
TGTGCCAGCAGCTTGGCCCGGACAGGGGCGAGGCCTGAAGCTTTCTTT
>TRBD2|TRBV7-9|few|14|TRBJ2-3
CASRGLVGTDTQYF
TGTGCCAGCAGGGGACTAGTCGGCACAGATACGCAGTATTTT
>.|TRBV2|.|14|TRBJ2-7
CASSAGRGGYEQYF
TGTGCCAGCAGTGCCGGCAGGGGGGGCTACGAGCAGTACTTC
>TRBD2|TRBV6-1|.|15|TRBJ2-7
CASKVGTSGPYEQYF
TGTGCCAGCAAAGTGGGGACTAGCGGCCCTTACGAGCAGTACTTC
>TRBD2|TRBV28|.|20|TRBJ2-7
CASSYSPPGSGRPSSYEQYF
TGTGCCAGCAGTTACTCGCCTCCGGGTAGCGGGAGGCCGAGCTCCTACGAGCAGTACTTC
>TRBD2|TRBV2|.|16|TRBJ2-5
CASTGLAGGAQETQYF
TGTGCCAGCACGGGACTAGCGGGGGGGGCCCAAGAGACCCAGTACTTC
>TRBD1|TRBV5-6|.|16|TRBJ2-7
CASSPGGGTGNYEQYF
TGTGCCAGCAGCCCCGGTGGTGGGACAGGGAACTACGAGCAGTACTTC
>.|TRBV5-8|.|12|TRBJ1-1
CASSLRGREAFF
TGTGCCAGCAGCTTACGGGGACGTGAAGCTTTCTTT
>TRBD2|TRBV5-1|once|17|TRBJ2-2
CASSSLAGGPNTGELFF
TGCGCCAGCAGCTCACTAGCGGGGGGACCGAACACCGGGGAGCTGTTTTTT
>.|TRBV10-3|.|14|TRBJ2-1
CAISEGRTLDEQFF
TGTGCCATCAGTGAAGGCAGGACGTTGGATGAGCAGTTCTTC
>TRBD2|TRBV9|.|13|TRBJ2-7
CASSVGTSDEQYF
TGTGCCAGCAGCGTAGGGACTAGCGACGAGCAGTACTTC
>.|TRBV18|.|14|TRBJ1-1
CASSPQGLNTEAFF
TGTGCCAGCTCACCCCAGGGGCTGAACACTGAAGCTTTCTTT
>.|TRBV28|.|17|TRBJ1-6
CASSFLGQIKGVSPLHF
TGTGCCAGCAGTTTTTTAGGACAGATAAAAGGAGTTTCACCCCTCCACTTT
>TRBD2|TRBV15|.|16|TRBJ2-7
CATSKLGTSGTYEQYF
TGTGCCACCAGCAAACTTGGGACTAGCGGAACCTACGAGCAGTACTTC
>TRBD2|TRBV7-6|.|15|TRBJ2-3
CASSLGEGITDTQYF
TGTGCCAGCAGCTTAGGGGAGGGCATCACAGATACGCAGTATTTT
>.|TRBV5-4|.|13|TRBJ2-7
CASSLTLADEQYF
TGTGCCAGCAGCTTGACACTAGCCGACGAGCAGTACTTC
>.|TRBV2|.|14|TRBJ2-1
CASSPDSTENEQFF
TGTGCCAGCAGCCCGGACTCTACGGAAAATGAGCAGTTCTTC
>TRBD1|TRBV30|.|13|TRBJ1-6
CAWSVHRGSPLHF
TGTGCCTGGAGTGTACACAGGGGATCACCCCTCCACTTT
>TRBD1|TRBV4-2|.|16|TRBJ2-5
CASSQYGQGGQETQYF
TGTGCCAGCAGCCAATACGGACAGGGGGGGCAAGAGACCCAGTACTTC
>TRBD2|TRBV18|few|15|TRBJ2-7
CASSPGGRASYEQYF
TGTGCCAGCTCACCAGGCGGGAGGGCCTCCTACGAGCAGTACTTC
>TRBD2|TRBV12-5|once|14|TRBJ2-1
CASAREREYNEQFF
TGTGCTAGTGCCCGGGAGCGGGAGTACAATGAGCAGTTCTTC
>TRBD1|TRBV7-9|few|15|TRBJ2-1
CASSTWTGAYNEQFF
TGTGCCAGCAGCACGTGGACAGGGGCCTACAATGAGCAGTTCTTC
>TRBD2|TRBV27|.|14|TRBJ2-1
CASLGLAGYNEQFF
TGTGCCAGCCTGGGACTAGCGGGTTACAATGAGCAGTTCTTC